This TCR beta chain came from a study of HIV-infected children after antiretroviral therapy interruption. Study-wide background: Continuous-treatment children had median age around 8 years, interruption over 9 years. Samples from the continuous-treatment group were taken at weeks 0, 48 and 150.

Findings and limits, study-wide: Naive CD4+ CDR3 sharing between time points fell after interruption began.

Unique molecular identifiers were included in an RNA-based 3' RACE TCR library. TCRdb redid the calling of the 3' RACE reads with MiXCR, one entry per CDR3 protein. The sample carries about 89,000 distinct CDR3 sequences, under 8% recorded once. Treatment of the sample: PENTA 11 planned treatment interruption arm or continuous ART arm. At least 24 weeks of at least three-drug ART, in children 2 to 15 years. This clonotype appeared many times. The target antigen is unknown. The receptor was isolated from a pool of human donors with HIV. Here the sequenced sample was CD45RA+ CD4+ T cells from PBMCs, pooled from several time points, taken from a donor given antiretroviral therapy, either interrupted or continuous. Regarding subset: naive CD4+ CD45RA+ CD45RO- T cells.

The CDR3 DNA reads as TGCGCCAGCAGCTTGGGACAGGGGATAGGGAGGACTGAAGCTTTCTTT. Its protein is CASSLGQGIGRTEAFF. V and J are TRBV5-1 and TRBJ1-1; 8 bases are shared with TRBD1. The germline V gene has CDR1 SGHRS and CDR2 YFSETQ. This CDR3 has 16 amino acids. Trimming at V came to 0 bases and at J to 5 bases, leaving 9 bases not matched to a gene.